This T cell receptor beta chain was identified in a study of blood T cell repertoires in COVID-19 (dated by TCRdb to the early 2020s). About the full investigation: Collaborator samples came from the United States, Italy and Spain and covered acute and convalescent phases of COVID-19. HLA class I and class II types, where available, came from metadata supplied by the sample provider rather than from assay-based typing. Deeply sampled blood TCRbeta repertoires from subjects exposed to, actively infected with, or recovered from COVID-19 were included in the dataset. The samples were drawn from the first 160 participants of the ongoing ImmuneRACE study and from some 1,300 subjects provided by 6 global collaborators. The repertoires were released in a freely available public database intended as a resource for research on the immune response to SARS-CoV-2. Nearly every sample came with metadata listing a de-identified subject ID, COVID-19 status, age in years and sex. The material from the prospective study consisted of cDNA or gDNA derived from T cells, B-cell-depleted T cells, or PBMCs. Overall study results and their limits: The amount of clinical and demographic metadata varied by source and participant and was provided uncurated.

The immunoSEQ Assay, a bias-controlled multiplex PCR, was used to amplify TCRbeta CDR3 regions from genomic DNA. Concerning the study's data processing: Nucleated cell counts per sample were estimated from amplification of reference gene primers within the assay. To quantify the absolute abundance of each unique TCRbeta CDR3 rearrangement, sequence reads were collapsed and filtered. For each sample, productive Simpson clonality was calculated as the square root of Simpson's diversity index across productive rearrangements. Imported from immuneACCESS, the table was reduced by TCRdb to in-frame sequences with V and J called. These copies leave out some clones; in studies compared against another copy, an unresolved V gene accounts for under half, and the cause of the remainder is not known. Clone size and the V and J calls come from that table; the DNA yielded D and trimming. The sample table records around 60,000 clones; more than 70% of these occur just once. The ten largest clonotypes hold about 20% of the sample.

About this clone itself: The antigen this receptor binds is unknown. No much larger clone exists at a distance of one base, and base qualities are not known.

At one collaborating source in Seattle, patients were enrolled during active infection and were followed longitudinally through the course of disease. Whole blood was collected in K2EDTA tubes by collaborating institutions according to the institutions' own protocols. For TCRbeta analysis, collaborator samples were shipped as frozen whole blood, as isolated PBMCs, or as DNA extracted from either sample type. Germline trimming amounts to 11 bases on V and 4 bases on J, with 3 as the count of junction bases outside the gene matches. From the cysteine up to the phenylalanine, the CDR3 has a length of 12 residues. The only DNA kept is the CDR3, 36 bases in frame from the first base. Via the germline V gene (reference sequence), CDR1 is SEHNR and CDR2 FQNEAQ.

The chain employs TRBV7-9 and TRBJ1-4, and 8 bases in between align with TRBD1. The sample comprised peripheral blood. The receptor was isolated from a man aged 25-45 years with COVID-19, enrolled during active disease. Here is the DNA: TGTGCCGGTGACAGGGGTAATGAAAAACTGTTTTTT. Translation gives CAGDRGNEKLFF.